These T cell receptor beta chains were read from a single sample in a study of shared clonotypes between healthy human individuals. Only in-frame clones appear in the TCRdb table, and some are missing; sequencing was by immunoSEQ multiplex PCR. This repertoire shows fewer than 650,000 clones, around 77% found once; its top ten account for more than 10%. Source material: PBMCs. The receptors shown here come from a woman aged 40 to 50 in good health. Some clones in this sample may be carry-over from other donors' samples. Both conserved end residues are part of each CDR3. The D gene is left open where the match is weak. Clone size is not always given. Where it is, it says once, few, many or a class for expanded clones.

j_gene,d_gene,abundance,v_gene,CDR3aa,CDR3nt
TRBJ2-7,.,.,TRBV5-6,CASSVTGFSSYEQYF,TGTGCCAGCAGCGTCACAGGTTTTTCCTCCTACGAGCAGTACTTC
TRBJ2-4,.,.,TRBV15,CATSSRDVGRAIQYF,TGTGCCACCAGCTCCCGGGACGTAGGGCGAGCCATTCAGTACTTC
TRBJ1-2,TRBD1,.,TRBV10-2,CASSEGQGDGYTF,TGCGCCAGCAGTGAGGGACAGGGGGATGGCTACACCTTC
TRBJ2-3,.,many,TRBV4-3,CASSQLGPGQSTDTQYF,TGCGCCAGCAGCCAATTGGGACCGGGACAAAGCACAGATACGCAGTATTTT
TRBJ1-1,TRBD1,few,TRBV7-3,CASSPSGQPNTEAFF,TGTGCCAGCAGCCCTTCGGGACAGCCGAACACTGAAGCTTTCTTT
TRBJ2-3,.,once,TRBV5-4,CASSQRVASGTDTQYF,TGTGCCAGCAGCCAGCGCGTGGCTAGCGGCACAGATACGCAGTATTTT
TRBJ2-1,TRBD2,.,TRBV5-1,CASSPRTGTSLNEQFF,TGCGCCAGCAGCCCGCGGACCGGGACTAGCCTAAATGAGCAGTTCTTC
TRBJ2-5,TRBD2,.,TRBV10-1,CAGSDGTSGRGETQYF,TGCGCCGGCAGTGACGGGACTAGCGGGAGAGGGGAGACCCAGTACTTC
TRBJ2-7,TRBD2,few,TRBV15,CATSRDGGEREFIYEQYF,TGTGCCACCAGCAGAGATGGGGGCGAGCGGGAGTTTATTTACGAGCAGTACTTC
TRBJ1-3,.,few,TRBV9,CASSVQSTANSGNTIYF,TGTGCCAGCAGCGTACAATCGACGGCAAACTCTGGAAACACCATATATTTT
TRBJ2-1,.,.,TRBV7-9,CASSFGYSYNEQFF,TGTGCCAGCAGCTTTGGGTACTCCTACAATGAGCAGTTCTTC
TRBJ2-3,.,.,TRBV27,CASSFGTRADTQYF,TGTGCCAGCAGTTTCGGGACACGTGCAGATACGCAGTATTTT
TRBJ2-2,TRBD1,.,TRBV29-1,CSGGQGDTGELFF,TGCAGCGGTGGTCAGGGGGACACCGGGGAGCTGTTTTTT
TRBJ2-1,TRBD2,once,TRBV7-2,CASRPGLAGGFEQFF,TGTGCCAGCAGGCCCGGACTAGCGGGAGGCTTTGAGCAGTTCTTC
TRBJ1-1,.,.,TRBV27,CASGLGGRAEAFF,TGTGCCAGCGGTTTAGGGGGACGGGCTGAAGCTTTCTTT
TRBJ2-2,.,once,TRBV7-2,CASSPLRTGELFF,TGTGCCAGCAGCCCCCTTCGAACCGGGGAGCTGTTTTTT
TRBJ2-1,.,.,TRBV7-6,CASSKGSSSYNEQFF,TGTGCCAGCAGCAAAGGGTCTAGCTCCTACAATGAGCAGTTCTTC
TRBJ2-1,TRBD2,.,TRBV28,CASPPALAGVISYNEQFF,TGTGCCAGCCCCCCGGCGCTAGCGGGAGTAATTTCCTACAATGAGCAGTTCTTC